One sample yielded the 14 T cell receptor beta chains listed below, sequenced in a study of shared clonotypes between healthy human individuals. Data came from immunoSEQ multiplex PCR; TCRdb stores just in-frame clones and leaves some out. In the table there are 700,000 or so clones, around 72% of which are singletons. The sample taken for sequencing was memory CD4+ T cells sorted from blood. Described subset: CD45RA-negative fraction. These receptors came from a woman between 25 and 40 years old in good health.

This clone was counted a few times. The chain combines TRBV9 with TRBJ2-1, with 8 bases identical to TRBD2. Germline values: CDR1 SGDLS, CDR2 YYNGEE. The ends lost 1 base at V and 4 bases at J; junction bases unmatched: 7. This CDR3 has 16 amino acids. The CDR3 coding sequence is TGTGCCAGCAGCGTAAGCGGGGGCCCGACGTACAATGAGCAGTTCTTC. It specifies CASSVSGGPTYNEQFF.

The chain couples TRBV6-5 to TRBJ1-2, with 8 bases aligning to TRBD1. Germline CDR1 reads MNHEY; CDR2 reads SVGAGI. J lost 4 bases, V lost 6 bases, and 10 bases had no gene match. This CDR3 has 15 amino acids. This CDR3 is CASRSGTGSTYGYTF. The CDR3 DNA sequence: TGTGCCAGCAGATCCGGGACAGGAAGCACCTATGGCTACACCTTC.

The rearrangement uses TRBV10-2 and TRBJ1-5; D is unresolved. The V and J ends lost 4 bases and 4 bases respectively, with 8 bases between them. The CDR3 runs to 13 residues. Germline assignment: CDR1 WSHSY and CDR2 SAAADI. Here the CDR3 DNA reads TGCGCCAGCAGTGGGACTATAAATCAGCCCCAGCATTTT. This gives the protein CASSGTINQPQHF.

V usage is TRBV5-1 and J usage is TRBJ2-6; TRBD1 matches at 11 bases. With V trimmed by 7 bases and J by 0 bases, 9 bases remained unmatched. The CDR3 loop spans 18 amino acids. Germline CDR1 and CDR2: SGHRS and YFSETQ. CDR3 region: CASSQGTGGSSGANVLTF. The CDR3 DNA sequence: TGCGCCAGCTCTCAAGGGACAGGGGGATCCTCTGGGGCCAACGTCCTGACTTTC.

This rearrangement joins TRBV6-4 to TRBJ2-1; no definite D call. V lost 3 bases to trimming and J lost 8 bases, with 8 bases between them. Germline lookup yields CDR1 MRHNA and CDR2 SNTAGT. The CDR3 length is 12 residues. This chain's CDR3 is CASSDSIHEQFF. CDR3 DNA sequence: TGTGCCAGCAGTGATTCGATCCATGAGCAGTTCTTC.

This CDR3 reads CASSDPGLGGGTGELFF. The CDR3 DNA reads TGTGCCAGCAGTGACCCGGGACTTGGTGGGGGAACCGGGGAGCTGTTTTTT. The V gene is TRBV25-1, the J gene TRBJ2-2; a weak D match, TRBD2 (6 bases). V lost 3 bases and J 5 bases, leaving 19 bases between the germline ends. The CDR3 totals 17 residues. CDR1 and CDR2 from the germline V gene are MGHDK and SYGVNS. The whole variable domain, filled in from reference TRBV25-1 and TRBJ2-2, reads EADIYQTPRYLVIGTGKKITLECSQTMGHDKMYWYQQDPGMELHLIHYSYGVNSTEKGDLSSESTVSRIRTEHFPLTLESARPSHTSQYLCASSDPGLGGGTGELFFGEGSRLTVL.

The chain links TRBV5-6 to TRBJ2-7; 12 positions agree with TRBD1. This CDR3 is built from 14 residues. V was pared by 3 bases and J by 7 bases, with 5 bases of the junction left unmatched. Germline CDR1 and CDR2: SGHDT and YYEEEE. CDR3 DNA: TGTGCCAGCAGCTGGGACAGGGGGCGGTGGGAGCAGTACTTC. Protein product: CASSWDRGRWEQYF.

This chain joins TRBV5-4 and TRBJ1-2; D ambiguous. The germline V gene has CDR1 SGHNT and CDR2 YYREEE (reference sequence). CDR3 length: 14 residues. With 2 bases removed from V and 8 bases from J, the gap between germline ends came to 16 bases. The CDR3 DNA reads TGTGCCAGCAGCTTAGCAGCAGAAGGCAAAGGCTACACCTTC. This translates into CASSLAAEGKGYTF.

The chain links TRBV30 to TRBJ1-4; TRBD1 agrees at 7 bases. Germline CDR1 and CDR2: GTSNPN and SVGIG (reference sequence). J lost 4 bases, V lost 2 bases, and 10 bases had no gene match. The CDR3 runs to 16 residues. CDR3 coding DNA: TGTGCCTGGAGTTCAACTCCGGGACAGAATAATGAAAAACTGTTTTTT. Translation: CAWSSTPGQNNEKLFF.

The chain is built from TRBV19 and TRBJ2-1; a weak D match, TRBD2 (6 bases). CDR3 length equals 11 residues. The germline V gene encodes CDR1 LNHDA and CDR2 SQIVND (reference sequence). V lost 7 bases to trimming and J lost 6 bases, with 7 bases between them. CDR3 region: CASKEGNEQFF. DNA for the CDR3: TGTGCCAGTAAGGAGGGCAATGAGCAGTTCTTC.

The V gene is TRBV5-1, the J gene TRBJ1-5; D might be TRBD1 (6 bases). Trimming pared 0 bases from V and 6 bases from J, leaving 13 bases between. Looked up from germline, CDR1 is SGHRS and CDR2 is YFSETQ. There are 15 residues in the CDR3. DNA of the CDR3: TGCGCCAGCAGCTTGGGGGCAGGGGAAATTCAGCCCCAGCATTTT. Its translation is CASSLGAGEIQPQHF.

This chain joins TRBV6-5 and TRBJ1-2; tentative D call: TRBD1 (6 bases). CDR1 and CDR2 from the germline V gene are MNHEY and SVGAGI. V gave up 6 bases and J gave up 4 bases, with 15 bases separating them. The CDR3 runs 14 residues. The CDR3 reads CASSPQGPTYGYTF. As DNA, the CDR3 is TGTGCCAGCAGCCCACAGGGTCCGACCTATGGCTACACCTTC.

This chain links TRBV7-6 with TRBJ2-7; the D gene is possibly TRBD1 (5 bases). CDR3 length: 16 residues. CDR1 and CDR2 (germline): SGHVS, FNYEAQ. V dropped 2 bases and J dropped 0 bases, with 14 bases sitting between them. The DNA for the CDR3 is TGTGCCAGCAGCTTAAGACAGCCCTCAAGCTCCTACGAGCAGTACTTC. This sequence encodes CASSLRQPSSSYEQYF.

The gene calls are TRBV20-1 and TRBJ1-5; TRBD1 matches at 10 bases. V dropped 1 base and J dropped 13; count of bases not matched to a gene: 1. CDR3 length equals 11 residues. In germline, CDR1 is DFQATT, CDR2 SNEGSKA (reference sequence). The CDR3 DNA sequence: TGCAGTGCTAGAGGGGACAGGGGACAGCATTTT. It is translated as CSARGDRGQHF.